This T cell receptor (beta chain) was identified during a study of blood T cell repertoires in COVID-19. Assay used: immunoSEQ multiplex PCR; TCRdb lists only in-frame clones, some missing. The repertoire holds hundreds of thousands of clones, with approximately 83% as singletons. This clone has more than one count but fewer than ten. This CDR3 spans 13 amino acids. V shed 4 bases and J shed 4 bases, with 7 bases lying between them. The germline V gene encodes CDR1 SGHTA and CDR2 FQGNSA. The TCR originated in a man aged 40-50 years with acute or convalescent COVID-19. The sequencing input was peripheral blood. J is TRBJ1-4 and V is TRBV7-2; D gene unclear. CDR3 region: CASSSGGNEKLFF. The CDR3 nucleotides are TGTGCCAGCAGCTCGGGAGGTAATGAAAAACTGTTTTTT. Complete variable domain (other parts from reference TRBV7-2 and TRBJ1-4): GAGVSQSPSNKVTEKGKDVELRCDPISGHTALYWYRQSLGQGLEFLIYFQGNSAPDKSGLPSDRFSAERTGGSVSTLTIQRTQQEDSAVYLCASSSGGNEKLFFGSGTQLSVL.